A single sample is the source of the 29 T cell receptor beta chains below, sequenced in a study of shared clonotypes between healthy human individuals. Measured with immunoSEQ multiplex PCR; TCRdb has only the in-frame clones, and not every one. The sample has roughly 1.4 million clones, approximately 98.5% seen once. Sequencing used naive CD4+ T cells sorted from blood. Noted subset: CD45RA+ positively selected. All receptors derive from a man aged 25-45 years in good health.

This rearrangement joins TRBV5-1 to TRBJ1-2; 8 bases line up with TRBD1. The CDR3 covers 14 residues. The V gene's germline CDR1 is SGHRS and CDR2 YFSETQ. J gave up 7 bases and V 5 bases, and 10 bases lay outside the gene matches. The CDR3 loop reads CASRGAQGATGYTF. The CDR3 nucleotides read TGCGCCAGCAGAGGGGCTCAGGGGGCTACTGGCTACACCTTC.

The chain combines TRBV7-9 with TRBJ2-5; D not resolved. Germline V gene sequence: CDR1 SEHNR, CDR2 FQNEAQ (reference sequence). V lost 6 bases to trimming and J lost 5 bases, with 10 bases between them. The CDR3 contains 12 residues. CDR3 in DNA: TGTGCCAGCAGGCGACGCCAGGAGACCCAGTACTTC. This sequence encodes CASRRRQETQYF.

Remarks on this clone: At the DNA level, this CDR3 is encoded by other sequences in the same sample as well. This chain joins TRBV10-2 and TRBJ2-5, with unresolved D. Trimming pared 6 bases from V and 1 base from J, leaving 3 bases between. The CDR3 is made up of 11 amino acids. Germline V lookup: CDR1 WSHSY, CDR2 SAAADI. The CDR3 here is CASSPQETQYF. The CDR3 bases are TGCGCCAGCAGCCCCCAAGAGACCCAGTACTTC.

This clone was seen once. CDR3 nucleotide sequence: TGTGCCAGCAGCGTAGAAGCGGTGAGCTCCTACAATGAGCAGTTCTTC. Residues: CASSVEAVSSYNEQFF. This chain links TRBV7-9 with TRBJ2-1; maybe TRBD2 (5 bases). CDR1 is SEHNR and CDR2 is FQNEAQ in the germline V gene (reference sequence). The CDR3 is made up of 16 amino acids. Trimming removed 5 bases from V and 0 bases from J, with 14 bases in between.

The chain links TRBV15 to TRBJ2-5, with unresolved D. CDR1 is LNHNV and CDR2 is YYDKDF in the germline V gene (reference sequence). This CDR3 has 12 residues. With 1 base removed from V and 3 bases from J, the gap between germline ends came to 3 bases. The CDR3 DNA reads TGTGCCACCAGCAGAGGGAAAGAGACCCAGTACTTC. It is translated as CATSRGKETQYF.

The chain combines TRBV28 with TRBJ1-1; D ambiguous. CDR1 and CDR2 from the germline V gene are MDHEN and SYDVKM. The CDR3 is 14 amino acids. Trimming took 4 bases from V and 0 from J, leaving 9 bases between them. The CDR3 bases are TGTGCCAGCAGTTCGGGGTCCTTGAACACTGAAGCTTTCTTT. This codes for CASSSGSLNTEAFF.

The rearrangement links TRBV2 to TRBJ2-2, with D possibly TRBD1 on 6 matching bases. The CDR3 extends over 13 amino acids. Germline CDR1 and CDR2: SNHLY and FYNNEI. V gave up 10 bases and J gave up 3 bases, with 12 bases separating them. The CDR3 loop is CATRKGDTGELFF. For the CDR3, the DNA is TGTGCCACCCGCAAGGGGGACACCGGGGAGCTGTTTTTT.

CDR3 nucleotide sequence: TGTGCCAGCAGCTTGGATCCTCTGCGGACAGAACTTTATGGCTACACCTTC. This gives the protein CASSLDPLRTELYGYTF. The chain recombines TRBV5-6 with TRBJ1-2; TRBD1 might be the D (6 bases). Trimming took off 0 bases at V and 5 bases at J, with 20 bases between the two ends. This CDR3 region has 17 residues. CDR1 SGHDT and CDR2 YYEEEE come from the germline V gene.

The rearrangement uses TRBV7-9 and TRBJ1-2; D unclear. The CDR3 has 15 residues. Deletions cut 4 bases from V and 2 bases from J, with 14 bases between. Germline V gene sequence: CDR1 SEHNR, CDR2 FQNEAQ (reference sequence). The CDR3 here is CASSSGLPENYGYTF. CDR3 bases: TGTGCCAGCAGCTCCGGACTGCCGGAAAACTATGGCTACACCTTC.

J is TRBJ1-4 and V is TRBV5-4; 7 bases align to TRBD1. After removal of 4 bases from V and 0 bases from J, the junction contained 6 bases not matched to a gene. The germline V gene has CDR1 SGHNT and CDR2 YYREEE (reference sequence). The CDR3 loop spans 16 amino acids. The CDR3 coding sequence is TGTGCCAGCAGCCAGGGGACAGCCGCAACTAATGAAAAACTGTTTTTT. This encodes CASSQGTAATNEKLFF. The variable domain in full, with the rest retrieved from reference TRBV5-4 and TRBJ1-4, is ETGVTQSPTHLIKTRGQQVTLRCSSQSGHNTVSWYQQALGQGPQFIFQYYREEENGRGNFPPRFSGLQFPNYSSELNVNALELDDSALYLCASSQGTAATNEKLFFGSGTQLSVL.

The chain carries TRBV7-2 and TRBJ1-2, with a weak D call TRBD1 (5 bases). The CDR3 is 17 residues long. Deletions cut 2 bases from V and 4 bases from J, with 20 bases between. The V gene's germline CDR1 is SGHTA and CDR2 FQGNSA. The CDR3 protein is CASSLLRTQARGYGYTF. The CDR3 bases are TGTGCCAGCAGCTTACTCCGGACACAGGCTAGAGGCTATGGCTACACCTTC.

The V call is TRBV5-5, the J call TRBJ2-1; D tentatively fits TRBD1 or TRBD2 (5 bases each). CDR1 and CDR2 from the germline V gene are SGHKS and YYEKEE (reference sequence). The V end was cut by 4 bases, the J end by 14 bases, with 13 bases between. The CDR3 has 11 residues. For the CDR3, the DNA is TGTGCCAGCAGCGTGGGGGATGGCGAGTTCTTC. This encodes CASSVGDGEFF.

This chain connects TRBV18 to TRBJ2-1, with a weak D call TRBD1 (6 bases). Germline-derived CDR1 and CDR2 are KGHSH and LQKENI. This CDR3 is 15 amino acids long. Trimming shortened V by 2 bases and J by 9 bases, and 17 bases separated the two germline ends. The CDR3 nucleotides read TGTGCCAGCTCACCAGCCCTAGGGGGATTTGGTGAGCAGTTCTTC. Protein sequence: CASSPALGGFGEQFF.

The genes are TRBV27 and TRBJ2-7; weak D call: TRBD2 (6 bases). CDR1 is MNHEY and CDR2 is SMNVEV in the germline V gene (reference sequence). The CDR3 loop spans 13 amino acids. The V and J ends lost 7 bases and 2 bases respectively, with 12 bases between them. The CDR3: CASTRTGAYEQYF. In DNA form, the CDR3 reads TGTGCCAGCACCAGGACGGGAGCCTACGAGCAGTACTTC.

The chain is built from TRBV5-1 and TRBJ2-5, with D perhaps TRBD1 (5 bases). This CDR3 comprises 14 residues. Germline assignment: CDR1 SGHRS and CDR2 YFSETQ. Trimming shortened V by 1 base and J by 5 bases, and 12 bases separated the two germline ends. CDR3 DNA: TGCGCCAGCAGCTTGAGTACAGGTCGGGAGACCCAGTACTTC. Residues: CASSLSTGRETQYF.

J is TRBJ2-5 and V is TRBV19; D is unclear. V was clipped by 4 bases and J by 1 base, with 10 bases between them. This CDR3 spans 14 amino acids. Germline assignment: CDR1 LNHDA and CDR2 SQIVND (reference sequence). The DNA for the CDR3 is TGTGCCAGTAGTACCTCCTTCATCCAAGAGACCCAGTACTTC. Translating gives CASSTSFIQETQYF. Supplemented by reference TRBV19 and TRBJ2-5, the full variable domain reads DGGITQSPKYLFRKEGQNVTLSCEQNLNHDAMYWYRQDPGQGLRLIYYSQIVNDFQKGDIAEGYSVSREKKESFPLTVTSAQKNPTAFYLCASSTSFIQETQYFGPGTRLLVL.

On this clone: At the DNA level, this CDR3 is encoded by other sequences in the same sample as well. The chain uses TRBV9 and TRBJ2-7; 10 nucleotides match TRBD2. The germline CDR1 and CDR2 sequences are SGDLS and YYNGEE. The CDR3 covers 16 residues. V trimming: 0 bases; J trimming: 0 bases; junction bases outside the gene matches: 3. The CDR3 loop reads CASSVGASGSSYEQYF. CDR3 nucleotides: TGTGCCAGCAGCGTAGGGGCTAGCGGGAGCTCCTACGAGCAGTACTTC. Combining the CDR3 with reference TRBV9 and TRBJ2-7 gives the whole variable domain DSGVTQTPKHLITATGQRVTLRCSPRSGDLSVYWYQQSLDQGLQFLIQYYNGEERAKGNILERFSAQQFPDLHSELNLSSLELGDSALYFCASSVGASGSSYEQYFGPGTRLTVT.

V is TRBV19 and J is TRBJ1-1; the D is unclear. Germline V gene data show CDR1 as LNHDA and CDR2 as SQIVND (reference sequence). Trimming cost V 5 bases and J 1 base, with 11 bases left between them. The CDR3 covers 14 residues. The CDR3 nucleotides read TGTGCCAGTAGTTCTCACCTGAAGAACACTGAAGCTTTCTTT. Translation gives CASSSHLKNTEAFF.

The chain links TRBV5-1 to TRBJ2-2; tentative D call: TRBD1 (6 bases). Germline CDR1 SGHRS, CDR2 YFSETQ. CDR3 size: 18 residues. V was trimmed by 0 bases and J by 1 base, leaving 16 bases between them. The chain's CDR3 is CASSLARDGTMNTGELFF. CDR3 coding DNA: TGCGCCAGCAGCTTGGCCAGGGACGGGACAATGAACACCGGGGAGCTGTTTTTT.

The rearrangement joins TRBV5-1 to TRBJ2-3, with 7 nucleotides matching TRBD1. The junction had 4 bases not matched to a gene; V was cut back by 5 bases and J by 1 base. CDR3 length equals 14 residues. Germline V gene sequence: CDR1 SGHRS, CDR2 YFSETQ. CDR3 region: CASRLDRGTDTQYF. In DNA form, the CDR3 reads TGCGCCAGCAGGCTAGACAGGGGCACAGATACGCAGTATTTT. Using reference TRBV5-1 and TRBJ2-3 for the parts outside the CDR3, the full variable domain is KAGVTQTPRYLIKTRGQQVTLSCSPISGHRSVSWYQQTPGQGLQFLFEYFSETQRNKGNFPGRFSGRQFSNSRSEMNVSTLELGDSALYLCASRLDRGTDTQYFGPGTRLTVL.

The chain recombines TRBV30 with TRBJ1-2; no definite D call. Germline CDR1 is GTSNPN and CDR2 is SVGIG (reference sequence). The CDR3 spans 13 residues. The V gene lost 0 bases and the J gene lost 4 bases, with 9 bases spanning the gap. CDR3 amino acids: CAWSVLWSYGYTF. CDR3 in DNA: TGTGCCTGGAGTGTACTCTGGAGCTATGGCTACACCTTC.

The V and J genes are TRBV7-2 and TRBJ1-4; 12 bases align to TRBD1. The CDR3 spans 17 residues. Germline CDR1 is SGHTA and CDR2 is FQGNSA. V shed 5 bases, J shed 7 bases, and the junction held 11 bases outside the gene matches. The CDR3 here is CASSPRDRGLWGEKLFF. CDR3 coding DNA: TGTGCCAGCAGCCCGCGGGACAGGGGGCTCTGGGGTGAAAAACTGTTTTTT.

The chain uses TRBV4-3 and TRBJ2-5; no firm D call. The CDR3 runs 16 residues. In germline, CDR1 is LGHNA, CDR2 YSLEER. V shed 2 bases and J shed 1 base, with 14 bases lying between them. CDR3 loop: CASSQRRTRGQETQYF. CDR3 nucleotides: TGCGCCAGCAGCCAAAGGCGGACCCGCGGCCAAGAGACCCAGTACTTC.

The genes are TRBV5-4 and TRBJ2-5, with 7 bases fitting TRBD2. Unmatched junction bases numbered 7, after V lost 2 bases and J lost 0 bases. The V gene's germline CDR1 is SGHNT and CDR2 YYREEE (reference sequence). This CDR3 has 16 amino acids. The CDR3 nucleotides read TGTGCCAGCAGCTTCCCCGGGACTACACACCAAGAGACCCAGTACTTC. Protein: CASSFPGTTHQETQYF.

The rearrangement joins TRBV2 to TRBJ2-1; TRBD1 matches 7 bases. The CDR3 length is 14 residues. With 7 bases clipped from V and 4 bases from J, the junction kept 7 bases outside the gene matches. Per the germline V gene, CDR1 is SNHLY and CDR2 is FYNNEI. This chain's CDR3 is CASTGTAPYNEQFF. Here the CDR3 DNA reads TGTGCCAGCACCGGGACAGCGCCTTACAATGAGCAGTTCTTC.

CDR3 residues: CASGRGETQYF. The CDR3 region has the DNA TGCGCCAGCGGGAGGGGAGAGACCCAGTACTTC. The chain employs TRBV10-2 and TRBJ2-5; TRBD2 aligns across 7 bases. V was clipped by 8 bases and J by 4 bases; unmatched bases: 1. The CDR3 runs 11 residues. Germline loops: CDR1 WSHSY, CDR2 SAAADI.

V gene TRBV15 combines with J gene TRBJ2-6, with a tentative D call TRBD1 (6 bases). The CDR3 loop spans 18 amino acids. With 2 bases removed from V and 0 bases from J, the gap between germline ends came to 14 bases. Germline V gene sequence: CDR1 LNHNV, CDR2 YYDKDF (reference sequence). The CDR3 here is CATSRPTGLGSGANVLTF. The CDR3 bases are TGTGCCACCAGCAGACCCACAGGGTTGGGCTCTGGGGCCAACGTCCTGACTTTC.

The chain couples TRBV6-4 to TRBJ2-1; the match to TRBD2 covers 14 bases. The V and J ends lost 5 bases and 10 bases, in that order; junction bases with no gene match: 13. The CDR3 is 17 amino acids. The germline CDR1 and CDR2 sequences are MRHNA and SNTAGT. This CDR3 reads CASSRTGTSGRFGEQFF. The CDR3 DNA sequence: TGTGCCAGCAGTCGGACCGGGACTAGCGGGAGATTTGGAGAGCAGTTCTTC.

J is TRBJ1-5 and V is TRBV2, with TRBD1 as a possible D gene (6 bases). This CDR3 has 16 residues. With 6 bases removed from V and 0 bases from J, the gap between germline ends came to 15 bases. The germline V gene has CDR1 SNHLY and CDR2 FYNNEI. The CDR3 loop reads CASRLGQTYSNQPQHF. CDR3 bases: TGTGCCAGCAGACTTGGACAGACCTATAGCAATCAGCCCCAGCATTTT. The variable domain in full, with the rest retrieved from reference TRBV2 and TRBJ1-5, is EPEVTQTPSHQVTQMGQEVILRCVPISNHLYFYWYRQILGQKVEFLVSFYNNEISEKSEIFDDQFSVERPDGSNFTLKIRSTKLEDSAMYFCASRLGQTYSNQPQHFGDGTRLSIL.